One sample yielded the 21 T cell receptor beta chains listed below, sequenced in a study of shared clonotypes between healthy human individuals. Clones were sequenced by immunoSEQ multiplex PCR, and TCRdb holds only the in-frame ones, with some missing. Here the sample spans under 650,000 clones, 90% to 97% being singletons. The sequenced sample consisted of naive CD4+ T cells sorted from blood. Subset noted: CD45RA+ positively selected. These receptors all come from a woman younger than 45 in good health.

The V and J genes are TRBV27 and TRBJ1-5; no reliable D call. Trimming cost V 5 bases and J 0 bases, with 29 bases left between them. CDR3 size: 21 residues. In germline, CDR1 is MNHEY, CDR2 SMNVEV (reference sequence). The CDR3 is CASSPKPRRGGVLYSNQPQHF. DNA of the CDR3: TGTGCCAGCAGTCCTAAACCCCGACGAGGCGGGGTTCTTTATAGCAATCAGCCCCAGCATTTT.

The CDR3 bases are TGTGCCAGCAGCCTCCGGACAGGGGAGAACACTGAAGCTTTCTTT. Its protein product is CASSLRTGENTEAFF. J is TRBJ1-1 and V is TRBV5-4; 9 nucleotides match TRBD1. Germline-derived CDR1 and CDR2 are SGHNT and YYREEE (reference sequence). With 4 bases clipped from V and 1 base from J, the junction kept 5 bases outside the gene matches. The CDR3 consists of 15 residues.

The rearrangement joins TRBV6-6 to TRBJ1-3; D might be TRBD1 (6 bases). V lost 7 bases, J lost 4 bases, and 17 bases lay in between. Germline values: CDR1 MNHNY, CDR2 SVGAGI (reference sequence). The CDR3 runs to 15 residues. CDR3 sequence (DNA): TGTGCCAGCACTACCCAAAGGGGGATGGGAAACACCATATATTTT. Protein: CASTTQRGMGNTIYF.

This chain uses TRBV19 with TRBJ1-1; D not certain. Germline values: CDR1 LNHDA, CDR2 SQIVND (reference sequence). With 2 bases removed from V and 5 bases from J, the gap between germline ends came to 15 bases. The length of the CDR3 is 15 residues. CDR3 residues: CASSITTYPRTEAFF. The CDR3 coding sequence is TGTGCCAGTAGTATAACTACGTACCCGAGAACTGAAGCTTTCTTT.

J is TRBJ1-5 and V is TRBV10-2, with 8 bases fitting TRBD1. This CDR3 is 14 amino acids long. The ends lost 4 bases at V and 6 bases at J; junction bases unmatched: 5. Germline CDR1 reads WSHSY; CDR2 reads SAAADI. The CDR3 sequence is CASSADREGQPQHF. CDR3 bases: TGCGCCAGCAGTGCGGACAGGGAAGGTCAGCCCCAGCATTTT.

The chain has TRBV11-2 and TRBJ1-4, with unresolved D. Trimming stripped 6 bases from V and 10 bases from J, with 21 bases between. Germline CDR1 reads SGHAT; CDR2 reads FQNNGV. The CDR3 contains 15 residues. CDR3 sequence (DNA): TGTGCCAGCAGAGGGCTGACGGGTAGGATAGGAAAACTGTTTTTT. As protein: CASRGLTGRIGKLFF.

V usage is TRBV25-1 and J usage is TRBJ1-1; 9 bases map to TRBD1. CDR1 and CDR2 from the germline V gene are MGHDK and SYGVNS. Losses at the gene ends were 7 bases for V and 4 bases for J; bases not matched to a gene: 4. CDR3 length: 13 amino acids. The CDR3 protein is CASTDRGFTEAFF. The DNA for the CDR3 is TGTGCCAGCACCGACAGGGGGTTCACTGAAGCTTTCTTT.

The chain is built from TRBV29-1 and TRBJ2-5; D gene uncertain. CDR3 length: 14 residues. Per the germline V gene, CDR1 is SQVTM and CDR2 is ANQGSEA. The V end was cut by 1 base, the J end by 2 bases, with 11 bases between. The CDR3 coding sequence is TGCAGCGTTGAAGGGGCGGCGATTCAAGAGACCCAGTACTTC. It translates to CSVEGAAIQETQYF. The complete variable domain, with remaining parts taken from reference TRBV29-1 and TRBJ2-5, reads SAVISQKPSRDICQRGTSLTIQCQVDSQVTMMFWYRQQPGQSLTLIATANQGSEATYESGFVIDKFPISRPNLTFSTLTVSNMSPEDSSIYLCSVEGAAIQETQYFGPGTRLLVL.

The gene calls are TRBV19 and TRBJ2-1, with 14 bases fitting TRBD2. The CDR3 has 20 amino acids. After removal of 4 bases from V and 7 bases from J, the junction contained 18 bases not matched to a gene. Germline lookup yields CDR1 LNHDA and CDR2 SQIVND (reference sequence). CDR3 loop: CASSKSAGTSGSWPLNEQFF. The CDR3 coding sequence is TGTGCCAGTAGTAAATCTGCCGGGACTAGCGGGAGTTGGCCCCTTAATGAGCAGTTCTTC.

This chain connects TRBV28 to TRBJ1-1, with D hard to call. Germline lookup yields CDR1 MDHEN and CDR2 SYDVKM. V gave up 5 bases and J gave up 0 bases, with 13 bases separating them. The CDR3 totals 15 residues. In nucleotides, the CDR3 is TGTGCCAGCAGTATCCACCAGGCGGTGAACACTGAAGCTTTCTTT. Amino acids: CASSIHQAVNTEAFF. Full variable domain (rest looked up from reference TRBV28 and TRBJ1-1): DVKVTQSSRYLVKRTGEKVFLECVQDMDHENMFWYRQDPGLGLRLIYFSYDVKMKEKGDIPEGYSVSREKKERFSLILESASTNQTSMYLCASSIHQAVNTEAFFGQGTRLTVV.

This chain connects TRBV5-1 to TRBJ2-1; 10 bases agree with TRBD2. Germline loops: CDR1 SGHRS, CDR2 YFSETQ. J was trimmed by 5 bases and V by 0 bases; bases with no gene match: 11. The CDR3 totals 18 residues. CDR3 protein: CASSLAFVRTSGNNEQFF. CDR3 DNA sequence: TGCGCCAGCAGCTTGGCGTTCGTTCGGACTAGCGGCAACAATGAGCAGTTCTTC.

V is TRBV28 and J is TRBJ2-5; maybe TRBD1 (5 bases). With the DNA end fitting TRBJ2-7 better, the J assignment may be wrong. Germline-derived CDR1 and CDR2 are MDHEN and SYDVKM. CDR3 length: 13 amino acids. As DNA, the CDR3 is TGTGCCAGCAGTTTTGGGCAGGGCTACGAGCAGTACTTC. This sequence encodes CASSFGQGYEQYF.

The genes are TRBV28 and TRBJ1-1; possible D gene TRBD1, 5 bases. This CDR3 contains 13 residues. Germline CDR1 and CDR2: MDHEN and SYDVKM. The V end lost 2 bases, the J end lost 10 bases, and 14 bases lay between the germline ends. CDR3 sequence: CASSLEQDIGAFF. The CDR3 region has the DNA TGTGCCAGCAGTTTAGAACAGGATATCGGAGCTTTCTTT.

The chain combines TRBV28 with TRBJ2-1; TRBD2 aligns across 8 bases. There are 16 residues in the CDR3. Germline-derived CDR1 and CDR2 are MDHEN and SYDVKM. Trimming removed 8 bases from V and 5 bases from J; junction bases left unmatched: 14. The CDR3 bases are TGTGCCAGCGGCTTTGGGAGCGGGAGTGAACACAATGAGCAGTTCTTC. Its translation is CASGFGSGSEHNEQFF.

This clone was picked up a small number of times. The chain couples TRBV9 to TRBJ1-1; D is unresolved. The length of the CDR3 is 16 residues. Trimming stripped 4 bases from V and 1 base from J, with 17 bases between. The germline V gene has CDR1 SGDLS and CDR2 YYNGEE. CDR3 sequence: CASSPIFPRSNTEAFF. The CDR3 coding sequence is TGTGCCAGCAGCCCCATCTTCCCCAGGTCGAACACTGAAGCTTTCTTT.

The J gene is TRBJ2-1, the V gene TRBV4-1; D unresolved. CDR3 length equals 16 residues. V shed 2 bases and J shed 1 base, with 12 bases lying between them. Germline CDR1 is MGHRA and CDR2 is YSYEKL. CDR3 DNA sequence: TGCGCCAGCAGCCAAACTCAGGCTGAATCCTACAATGAGCAGTTCTTC. Protein sequence: CASSQTQAESYNEQFF.

The V gene is TRBV6-5, the J gene TRBJ2-5; D might be TRBD2 (5 bases). The DNA matches TRBJ2-7 better at its end, which makes the J call doubtful. The CDR3 totals 12 residues. Germline CDR1 is MNHEY and CDR2 is SVGAGI. This CDR3 is CASTGNNYEQYF. In nucleotides, the CDR3 is TGTGCCAGCACCGGGAATAACTACGAGCAGTACTTC.

The J gene is TRBJ2-1, the V gene TRBV5-1, with 11 bases that match TRBD2. J lost 0 bases, V lost 4 bases, and 6 bases had no gene match. There are 17 residues in the CDR3. CDR1 SGHRS and CDR2 YFSETQ come from the germline V gene. In DNA, the CDR3 is TGCGCCAGCAGCAGTCCAACTAGCGGGAGCTCCTACAATGAGCAGTTCTTC. Translating gives CASSSPTSGSSYNEQFF.

This clone was detected once. The chain is built from TRBV6-5 and TRBJ2-7; maybe TRBD1 (6 bases). This CDR3 contains 15 residues. Germline CDR1 reads MNHEY; CDR2 reads SVGAGI. The V gene lost 4 bases and the J gene lost 2 bases, with 15 bases spanning the gap. The CDR3 sequence: CASSFTGTKTYEQYF. For the CDR3, the DNA is TGTGCCAGCAGTTTTACCGGGACAAAGACCTACGAGCAGTACTTC.

This clone has only one observation. The CDR3 nucleotides read TGCGCCAGCAGCTTGGGGCTTGGGGCGGGGATACAAGAGACCCAGTACTTC. Amino acid sequence: CASSLGLGAGIQETQYF. The genes are TRBV5-1 and TRBJ2-5; possible D gene TRBD2, 6 bases. Germline CDR1 and CDR2: SGHRS and YFSETQ. This CDR3 is 17 amino acids long. The V and J ends lost 0 bases and 2 bases respectively, with 17 bases between them.

The V and J genes are TRBV5-1 and TRBJ1-1; D remains ambiguous. V lost 8 bases and J lost 1, with 12 bases in between. The germline CDR1 and CDR2 sequences are SGHRS and YFSETQ. The CDR3 extends over 13 amino acids. In DNA, the CDR3 is TGCGCCAGTAATCCTTTGGGGAACACTGAAGCTTTCTTT. This gives the protein CASNPLGNTEAFF.